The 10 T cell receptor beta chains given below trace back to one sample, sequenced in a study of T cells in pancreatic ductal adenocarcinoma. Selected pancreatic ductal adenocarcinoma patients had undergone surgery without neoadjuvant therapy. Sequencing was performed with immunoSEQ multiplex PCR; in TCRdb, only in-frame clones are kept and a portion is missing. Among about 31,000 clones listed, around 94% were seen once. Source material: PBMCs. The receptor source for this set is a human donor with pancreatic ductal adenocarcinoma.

CDR3 sequence: CASSLRPYEQYF. CDR3 sequence (DNA): TGTGCCAGCAGCTTACGGCCCTACGAGCAGTACTTC. The V gene is TRBV5-6, the J gene TRBJ2-7; D is unresolved. Germline-derived CDR1 and CDR2 are SGHDT and YYEEEE. V lost 2 bases and J 2 bases, leaving 5 bases between the germline ends. CDR3 length equals 12 residues.

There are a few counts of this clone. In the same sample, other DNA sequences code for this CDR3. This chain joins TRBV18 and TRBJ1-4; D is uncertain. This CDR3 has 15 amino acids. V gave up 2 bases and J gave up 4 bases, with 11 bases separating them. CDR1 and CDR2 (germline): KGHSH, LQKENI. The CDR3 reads CASSPLTAINEKLFF. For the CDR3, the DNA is TGTGCCAGCTCACCATTGACCGCGATTAATGAAAAACTGTTTTTT.

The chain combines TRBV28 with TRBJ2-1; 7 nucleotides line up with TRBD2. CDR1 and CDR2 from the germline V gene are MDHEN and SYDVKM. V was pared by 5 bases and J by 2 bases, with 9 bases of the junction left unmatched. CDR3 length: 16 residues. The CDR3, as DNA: TGTGCCAGCAGTCTAGCCCGGCTAGCGGCCTACAATGAGCAGTTCTTC. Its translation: CASSLARLAAYNEQFF. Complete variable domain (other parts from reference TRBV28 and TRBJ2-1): DVKVTQSSRYLVKRTGEKVFLECVQDMDHENMFWYRQDPGLGLRLIYFSYDVKMKEKGDIPEGYSVSREKKERFSLILESASTNQTSMYLCASSLARLAAYNEQFFGPGTRLTVL.

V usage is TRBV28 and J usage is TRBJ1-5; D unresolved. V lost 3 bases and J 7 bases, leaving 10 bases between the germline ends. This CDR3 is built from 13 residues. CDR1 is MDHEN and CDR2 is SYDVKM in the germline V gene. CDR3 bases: TGTGCCAGCAGTTTGGATAGGGTGCAGCCCCAGCATTTT. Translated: CASSLDRVQPQHF.

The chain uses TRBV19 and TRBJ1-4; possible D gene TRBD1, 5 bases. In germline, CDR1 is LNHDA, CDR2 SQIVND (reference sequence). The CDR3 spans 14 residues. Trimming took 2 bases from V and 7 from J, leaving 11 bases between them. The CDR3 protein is CASSISTGTEKLFF. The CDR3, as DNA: TGTGCCAGTAGTATATCGACGGGGACTGAAAAACTGTTTTTT.

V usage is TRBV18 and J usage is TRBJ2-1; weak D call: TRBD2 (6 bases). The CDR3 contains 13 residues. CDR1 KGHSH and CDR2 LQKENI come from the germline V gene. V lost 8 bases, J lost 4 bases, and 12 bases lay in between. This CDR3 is CASGDSRYNEQFF. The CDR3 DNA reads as TGTGCCAGCGGGGACTCCCGATACAATGAGCAGTTCTTC.

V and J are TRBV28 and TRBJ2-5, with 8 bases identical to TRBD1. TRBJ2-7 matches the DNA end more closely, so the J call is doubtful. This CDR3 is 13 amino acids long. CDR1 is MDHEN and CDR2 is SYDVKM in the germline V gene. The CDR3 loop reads CASSLRGLSEQYF. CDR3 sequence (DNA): TGTGCCAGCAGCCTCAGGGGGCTGAGCGAGCAGTACTTC.

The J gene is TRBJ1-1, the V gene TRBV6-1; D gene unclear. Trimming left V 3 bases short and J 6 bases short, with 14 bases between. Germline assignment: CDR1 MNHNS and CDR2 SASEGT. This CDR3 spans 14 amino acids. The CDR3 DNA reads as TGTGCCAGCAGTGACTCTCTGGTTCCACCTGAAGCTTTCTTT. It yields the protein CASSDSLVPPEAFF.

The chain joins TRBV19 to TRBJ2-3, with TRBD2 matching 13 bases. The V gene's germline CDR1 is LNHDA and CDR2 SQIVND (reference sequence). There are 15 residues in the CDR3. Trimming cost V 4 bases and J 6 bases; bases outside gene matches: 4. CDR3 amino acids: CASSKLAGGADTQYF. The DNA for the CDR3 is TGTGCCAGTAGTAAACTAGCGGGAGGGGCGGATACGCAGTATTTT.

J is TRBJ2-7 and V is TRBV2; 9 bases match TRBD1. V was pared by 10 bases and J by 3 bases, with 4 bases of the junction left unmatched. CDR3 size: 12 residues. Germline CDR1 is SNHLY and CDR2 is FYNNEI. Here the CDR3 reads CATGTGFYEQYF. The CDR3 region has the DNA TGTGCCACCGGGACAGGGTTCTACGAGCAGTACTTC. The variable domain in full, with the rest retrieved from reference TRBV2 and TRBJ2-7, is EPEVTQTPSHQVTQMGQEVILRCVPISNHLYFYWYRQILGQKVEFLVSFYNNEISEKSEIFDDQFSVERPDGSNFTLKIRSTKLEDSAMYFCATGTGFYEQYFGPGTRLTVT.